This is a list of T cell receptor beta chains from one sample in a study of blood T cell repertoires in COVID-19. The protocol was immunoSEQ multiplex PCR, while the TCRdb copy is restricted to in-frame clones and leaves out a portion. The sample holds approximately 190,000 clones, 70% to 90% seen once. Input material: PBMCs or T cells enriched from blood (not recorded which). These receptors all stem from a woman in her thirties or forties in a cohort exposed to, infected with or recovered from COVID-19 (not recorded which). CDR3s include the opening cysteine and the closing phenylalanine or tryptophan. A D gene is named only where the DNA matches it firmly. The size entry is marked missing in some rows and otherwise reads once, few, many or a size class.

j_call v_call clone_size d_call cdr3_nt cdr3_aa
TRBJ1-5 TRBV3-1/TRBV3-2 . . TGTGCCAGCAGCCAAGATACGACAGAAAATCAGCCCCAGCATTTT CASSQDTTENQPQHF
TRBJ2-3 TRBV5-1 . TRBD2 TGCGCCAGCAGCCGGGGACTAGCGGACACAGATACGCAGTATTTT CASSRGLADTDTQYF
TRBJ2-1 TRBV4-1 . TRBD2 TGCGCCAGCAGCCCTAAGACTAGCGGGGGGGGACTCTCCTACAATGAGCAGTTCTTC CASSPKTSGGGLSYNEQFF
TRBJ1-3 TRBV10-3 . . TGTGCCTGCACAGGGCCTGGCTCTGGAAACACCATATATTTT CACTGPGSGNTIYF
TRBJ2-2 TRBV18 . . TGTGCCAGCTCACCACCGGGACTGATGAACACCGGGGAGCTGTTTTTT CASSPPGLMNTGELFF
TRBJ2-1 TRBV12-3/TRBV12-4 . . TGTGCCAGCAGTTCACCTATCAATGAGCAGTTCTTC CASSSPINEQFF
TRBJ1-2 TRBV19 . . TGTGCCAGTACCCAACGGGGTGGTTGGTATGGCTACACCTTC CASTQRGGWYGYTF
TRBJ2-1 TRBV27 . . TGTGCCAGCAGTTTATCGAGATACAATGAGCAGTTCTTC CASSLSRYNEQFF
TRBJ1-2 TRBV6-4 few . TGTGCCAGCAGTCCGCGGGCAGTCCCTCGTACTAACTATGGCTACACCTTC CASSPRAVPRTNYGYTF
TRBJ1-1 TRBV5-5 once . TGTGCCAGCAGCTTGTCGGTCTCAGGTGAAGCTTTCTTT CASSLSVSGEAFF
TRBJ2-7 TRBV7-8 few TRBD1 TGTGCCAGCACCCTGGGACAGGGATTCTCCTACGAGCAGTACTTC CASTLGQGFSYEQYF
TRBJ1-1 TRBV24-1 . . TGTGCCACCAGTGACCGAACAAGAGGAGAAGCTTTCTTT CATSDRTRGEAFF
TRBJ2-7 TRBV3-1/TRBV3-2 . . TGTGCCAGCAGCCAAGCTGGGGGCCACGAGCAGTACTTC CASSQAGGHEQYF
TRBJ2-3 TRBV4-1 . TRBD2 TGCGCCAGCAGCACCCGCCAGGGAGGGAGCACAGATACGCAGTATTTT CASSTRQGGSTDTQYF
TRBJ2-5 TRBV7-2 . TRBD1 TGTGCCAGCAGCCCCGACAGGGGGTACCAAGAGACCCAGTACTTC CASSPDRGYQETQYF
TRBJ2-5 TRBV7-9 . TRBD2 TGTGCCAGCAGCTTCGGACTAGCGGGAGGAAAAGAGACCCAGTACTTC CASSFGLAGGKETQYF
TRBJ2-5 TRBV7-9 once TRBD1 TGTGCCAGCAGCTACCCCCGGGACAGGGGGCCACAAGAGACCCAGTACTTC CASSYPRDRGPQETQYF
TRBJ2-1 TRBV18 . TRBD1 TGTGCCAGCTCACCACGTGGGGACAGGCGCACCCTCGGCCCCAATGAGCAGTTCTTC CASSPRGDRRTLGPNEQFF
TRBJ2-1 TRBV5-5 . . TGTGCCAGCAGCTATGAACTCTACAATGAGCAGTTCTTC CASSYELYNEQFF
TRBJ2-1 TRBV12-3/TRBV12-4 . . TGTGCCAGCAGTTACCCCAGGGGCGATGAGCAGTTCTTC CASSYPRGDEQFF
TRBJ2-1 TRBV24-1 . . TGTGCCACCAGTGATCCCGTTGTCCCCAATGAGCAGTTCTTC CATSDPVVPNEQFF
TRBJ2-1 TRBV27 . TRBD2 TGTGCCAGCAGTTTTCTAGCGGGAACCAATGAGCAGTTCTTC CASSFLAGTNEQFF
TRBJ1-1 TRBV28 . . TGTGCCAGCAGCCCAGCGGGGGCGGGGGGCTGGAACACTGAAGCTTTCTTT CASSPAGAGGWNTEAFF
TRBJ1-6 TRBV6-6 . TRBD1 TGTGCCAGCAGCTTAGACAGGGCGGAGAGAAATTCACCCCTCCACTTT CASSLDRAERNSPLHF
TRBJ1-2 TRBV5-1 few . TGCGCCAGCAGCGTGACAGAAGCTAACTATGGCTACACCTTC CASSVTEANYGYTF
TRBJ2-7 TRBV6-2/TRBV6-3 . TRBD1 TGTGCCAGCAGTAGCCGGGACAGGGAGGAGCAGTACTTC CASSSRDREEQYF
TRBJ1-4 TRBV9 . . TGTGCCAGCAGCGTAGGCAGGGCAACTAATGAAAAACTGTTTTTT CASSVGRATNEKLFF
TRBJ2-7 TRBV7-9 . . TGTGCCAGCAGCTACTCCTCCTACGAGCAGTACTTC CASSYSSYEQYF
TRBJ1-2 TRBV28 . . TGTGCCAGCAGTGCCGACCCGGCAGGGTCAGGTGGTGGCTACACCTTC CASSADPAGSGGGYTF
TRBJ1-2 TRBV9 . . TGTGCCAGCAGCGTAGAACTGGGACTTGCAGATGGCTACACCTTC CASSVELGLADGYTF
TRBJ1-2 TRBV5-5 . TRBD1 TGTGCCAGCAGCCCCTTTGGGACAGGGGGCGAATACACCTTC CASSPFGTGGEYTF
TRBJ2-5 TRBV6-2/TRBV6-3 few . TGTGCCAGCAGTAGCCCTATTGGATTTGGCGGGGAAAGGCGAGAGACCCAGTACTTC CASSSPIGFGGERRETQYF
TRBJ2-1 TRBV4-3 . TRBD2 TGCGCCAGGGGACTAGCGGGAGTTACCGATGAGCAGTTCTTC CARGLAGVTDEQFF
TRBJ2-7 TRBV23-1 . . TGCGCCAGCAGTCAATCGCGGAGAAGCTCCTACGAGCAGTACTTC CASSQSRRSSYEQYF
TRBJ1-1 TRBV5-1 . . TGCGCCAGCAGCTTATCGTTTTTGAACACTGAAGCTTTCTTT CASSLSFLNTEAFF
TRBJ1-3 TRBV21-1 . . TGTGCCAGCAGTAACCGGGGACAGCATAACTCTGGAAACACCATATATTTT CASSNRGQHNSGNTIYF
TRBJ1-6 TRBV27 . . TGTGCCAGCAGTGCGTACAGGGATTCACCCCTCCACTTT CASSAYRDSPLHF
TRBJ2-3 TRBV29-1 once . TGCAGCGGGGGAGAGACAGATACGCAGTATTTT CSGGETDTQYF
TRBJ1-2 TRBV6-5 few . TGTGCCAGCAGTTACGGGGGATTAGGGGGAGGCTACACCTTC CASSYGGLGGGYTF
TRBJ2-3 TRBV27 once . TGTGCCAGCAGTTTATCTATCACAGATACGCAGTATTTT CASSLSITDTQYF
TRBJ1-5 TRBV13 . TRBD1 TGTGCCAGCAGCGGGACAGGGAGCAATCAGCCCCAGCATTTT CASSGTGSNQPQHF
TRBJ2-7 TRBV18 . TRBD2 TGTGCCAGCTCACCTTGGACTAGCAATCCCTCCGAGCAGTACTTC CASSPWTSNPSEQYF
TRBJ2-7 TRBV5-1 . . TGCGCCAGCAGCTTGGCCCTCGGCAGGAAGAGCTCCTACGAGCAGTACTTC CASSLALGRKSSYEQYF
TRBJ2-1 TRBV13 . TRBD1 TGTGCCAGCAACGTGGGACAGGGAGTCGGTGAGCAGTTCTTC CASNVGQGVGEQFF
TRBJ2-5 TRBV7-9 . . TGTGCCAGCCCCGACCCGAACAGGGTTACCGAAGAGACCCAGTACTTC CASPDPNRVTEETQYF
TRBJ2-7 TRBV7-9 . . TGTGCCAGCAGCGCTGACATCTCCTACGAGCAGTACTTC CASSADISYEQYF
TRBJ2-7 TRBV2 once TRBD1 TGTGCCAGTAGCAGGGGGACAAGGGTCTACGAGCAGTACTTC CASSRGTRVYEQYF
TRBJ2-3 TRBV24-1 . TRBD1 TGTGCCACCAGTGATCTAAGGGACAGGGGTAATACGCAGTATTTT CATSDLRDRGNTQYF
TRBJ2-1 TRBV7-2 . TRBD2 TGTGCCAGCAGCTCTCTGCGCGGGGGGGTCTCCTACAATGAGCAGTTCTTC CASSSLRGGVSYNEQFF
TRBJ2-7 TRBV19 . . TGTGCCAGTAGTTTGGGGGGGCAAGCCGAGCAGTACTTC CASSLGGQAEQYF
TRBJ1-6 TRBV6-5 . . TGTGCCAGCAGTTACTCCCCGGCGGGGGATAATTCACCCCTCCACTTT CASSYSPAGDNSPLHF